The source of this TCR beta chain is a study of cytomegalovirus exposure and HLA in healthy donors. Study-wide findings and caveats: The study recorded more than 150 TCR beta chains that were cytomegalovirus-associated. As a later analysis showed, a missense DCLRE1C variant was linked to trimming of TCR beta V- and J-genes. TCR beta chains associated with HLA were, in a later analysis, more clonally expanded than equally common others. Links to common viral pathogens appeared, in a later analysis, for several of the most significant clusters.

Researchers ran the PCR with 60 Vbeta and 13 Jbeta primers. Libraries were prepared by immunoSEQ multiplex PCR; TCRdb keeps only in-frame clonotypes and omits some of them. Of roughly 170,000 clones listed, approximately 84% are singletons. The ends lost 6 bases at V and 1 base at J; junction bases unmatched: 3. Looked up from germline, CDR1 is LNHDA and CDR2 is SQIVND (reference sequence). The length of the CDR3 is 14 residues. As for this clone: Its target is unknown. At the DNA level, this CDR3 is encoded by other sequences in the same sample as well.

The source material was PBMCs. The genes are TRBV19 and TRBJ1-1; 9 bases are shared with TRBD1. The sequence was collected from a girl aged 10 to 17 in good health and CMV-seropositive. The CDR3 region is CASSPGQGNTEAFF. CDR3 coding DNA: TGTGCCAGTAGCCCGGGACAGGGGAACACTGAAGCTTTCTTT.